The 9 T cell receptor beta chains listed next were all sequenced from one sample in a study of T cells after posttransplantation cyclophosphamide. Assay: immunoSEQ multiplex PCR; the TCRdb copy retains only in-frame clones and omits some. This table has tens of thousands of clones, 95% to 99% appearing once. Input material: naive CD8+ T cells sorted from PBMCs. These receptors came from a man between 40 and 49 years old in good health, CMV-negative, and a related stem cell transplant donor.

This chain links TRBV27 with TRBJ2-5; 13 positions match TRBD2. The J call may be in error: the DNA end matches TRBJ2-7 better. Per the germline V gene, CDR1 is MNHEY and CDR2 is SMNVEV (reference sequence). The CDR3 has 15 amino acids. The CDR3 here is CASSFGLAGAYEQYF. The CDR3 DNA reads TGTGCCAGCAGTTTCGGACTAGCGGGGGCCTACGAGCAGTACTTC.

The chain combines TRBV19 with TRBJ2-1; D is perhaps TRBD2 (5 bases). The CDR3 length is 13 residues. Between the trimmed V and J ends, which lost 5 bases and 8 bases, there was a span of 13 bases. Germline CDR1 reads LNHDA; CDR2 reads SQIVND (reference sequence). CDR3 region: CASSSGWADEQFF. The CDR3 DNA reads as TGTGCCAGTAGTTCGGGATGGGCCGATGAGCAGTTCTTC.

This chain uses TRBV19 with TRBJ2-2; D is undetermined. CDR1 and CDR2 (germline): LNHDA, SQIVND (reference sequence). The V end was cut by 4 bases, the J end by 5 bases, with 5 bases between. The CDR3 is 12 residues long. CDR3 sequence: CASSTKTGELFF. As DNA, the CDR3 is TGTGCCAGTAGTACTAAGACCGGGGAGCTGTTTTTT. Complete variable domain (other parts from reference TRBV19 and TRBJ2-2): DGGITQSPKYLFRKEGQNVTLSCEQNLNHDAMYWYRQDPGQGLRLIYYSQIVNDFQKGDIAEGYSVSREKKESFPLTVTSAQKNPTAFYLCASSTKTGELFFGEGSRLTVL.

This chain joins TRBV5-5 and TRBJ1-1, with D possibly matching TRBD1 (6 bases). Germline lookup yields CDR1 SGHKS and CDR2 YYEKEE (reference sequence). The CDR3 is 13 amino acids. Trimming took off 7 bases at V and 11 bases at J, with 21 bases between the two ends. The CDR3 loop is CASESSQGIGAFF. In nucleotides, the CDR3 is TGTGCCAGCGAAAGTTCACAGGGAATCGGCGCTTTCTTT.

The chain couples TRBV11-2 to TRBJ2-3; a weak D match, TRBD2 (5 bases). Germline CDR1 is SGHAT and CDR2 is FQNNGV. This CDR3 contains 16 residues. Trimming removed 0 bases at V and 2 bases at J, with 12 bases between. The CDR3 bases are TGTGCCAGCAGCTTAGATAAGCTAGCCACCACAGATACGCAGTATTTT. Its protein product is CASSLDKLATTDTQYF. Based on the CDR3 plus reference TRBV11-2 and TRBJ2-3, the full variable domain is EAGVAQSPRYKIIEKRQSVAFWCNPISGHATLYWYQQILGQGPKLLIQFQNNGVVDDSQLPKDRFSAERLKGVDSTLKIQPAKLEDSAVYLCASSLDKLATTDTQYFGPGTRLTVL.

The rearrangement uses TRBV28 and TRBJ2-1, with D tentatively TRBD2 (6 bases). Germline loops: CDR1 MDHEN, CDR2 SYDVKM. The germline V and J ends were trimmed by 3 bases and 8 bases, with 23 bases remaining between them. The CDR3 is 17 residues long. CDR3: CASSLSARTRGWDEQFF. Here the CDR3 DNA reads TGTGCCAGCAGTTTGTCAGCTAGAACACGGGGGTGGGATGAGCAGTTCTTC.

This rearrangement joins TRBV27 to TRBJ1-5, with TRBD1 matching over 8 bases. The CDR3 runs to 15 residues. The germline V gene has CDR1 MNHEY and CDR2 SMNVEV (reference sequence). Trimming removed 8 bases from V and 7 bases from J; junction bases left unmatched: 13. CDR3 coding DNA: TGTGCCAGCTCCCCAGACAGGGGCCCGAGACAGCCCCAGCATTTT. Protein: CASSPDRGPRQPQHF.

The CDR3 sequence: CASSQHRGYEQYF. For the CDR3, the DNA is TGCGCCAGCAGCCAGCACAGGGGTTACGAGCAGTACTTC. The chain uses TRBV4-3 and TRBJ2-7; the match to TRBD1 covers 7 bases. CDR1 is LGHNA, CDR2 YSLEER, per germline. The CDR3 is 13 residues long. The ends lost 3 bases at V and 4 bases at J; junction bases unmatched: 3.

This chain joins TRBV6-5 and TRBJ2-5; maybe TRBD2 (6 bases). This CDR3 comprises 14 residues. The V gene lost 8 bases and the J gene lost 5 bases, with 18 bases spanning the gap. Germline CDR1 MNHEY, CDR2 SVGAGI. Written as DNA, the CDR3 is TGTGCCAGCTCACCGGCTAGCGCAAGGGAGACCCAGTACTTC. This sequence encodes CASSPASARETQYF.